This T cell receptor (beta chain) derives from a study of T cells after yellow fever vaccination. Study details: Preparation of the low-cell-number fractions used SMART-Seq v4 Ultra Low Input. Broader study findings: FACS-sorted repertoires could harbor abundant contaminating bulk-population clonotypes. Few clonotypes appeared in both CD4 and CD8 compartments.

TCRdb re-analysed the 5' RACE reads in MiXCR, keeping a single row per CDR3 protein. The sample carries just over 300,000 distinct CDR3 sequences, around 4% recorded once. Germline CDR1 is SGHNT and CDR2 is YYREEE (reference sequence). The CDR3 length is 20 residues. Losses at the gene ends were 6 bases for V and 8 bases for J; bases not matched to a gene: 20. As regards this clonotype: Antigen unknown.

The sequencing used PBMCs, collected on the day of the yellow fever booster vaccination. The TCR was taken from a young man who received the YFV17D yellow fever vaccine. The chain carries TRBV5-4 and TRBJ2-1; 16 nucleotides match TRBD2. CDR3 protein: CASTHPPGTSGGGVLDEQFF. The CDR3 coding sequence is TGTGCCAGCACCCACCCCCCGGGGACTAGCGGGGGGGGCGTCTTGGATGAGCAGTTCTTC.